These 17 T cell receptor beta chains came from one sample sequenced in a study of T-cell reconstitution after alpha-beta-depleted transplantation in children. A library of TCRbeta sequences, prepared with unique molecular identifiers, was generated. TCRdb processed the PCR reads anew with MiXCR; each CDR3 protein has one entry. The sample includes about 5,900 distinct CDR3 sequences, roughly 16% of them seen just once. This sample comprised PBMCs, mostly from graft donor cells, obtained 180 days after TCRalphabeta/CD19-depleted stem cell transplant. The source is a patient aged 2-10 years who had a stem cell transplant for inherited bone marrow failure, so the T cells may come from the graft donor.

This clonotype was recorded at least ten times. The chain recombines TRBV10-3 with TRBJ1-2; 10 bases agree with TRBD1. Germline V gene data show CDR1 as ENHRY and CDR2 as SYGVKD. The CDR3 loop spans 15 amino acids. V gave up 3 bases and J gave up 3 bases; unmatched junction bases: 4. The CDR3 is CAISEGDRGYYGYTF. CDR3 in DNA: TGTGCCATCAGTGAAGGGGACAGGGGATACTATGGCTACACCTTC.

Many counts were recorded for this clonotype. The chain is built from TRBV9 and TRBJ1-1, with D tentatively TRBD1 (5 bases). Germline loops: CDR1 SGDLS, CDR2 YYNGEE. Trimming cost V 4 bases and J 1 base, with 17 bases left between them. This CDR3 spans 16 amino acids. CDR3 amino acids: CASSPRGSGTNTEAFF. CDR3 bases: TGTGCCAGCAGCCCTCGGGGATCAGGGACGAACACTGAAGCTTTCTTT.

This CDR3 is CARTGDIPANTGELFF. Written as DNA, the CDR3 is TGTGCCAGAACCGGGGACATTCCCGCGAACACCGGGGAGCTGTTTTTT. The chain recombines TRBV5-3 with TRBJ2-2; D is possibly TRBD1 (6 bases). TRBV5-3 falls under the ORF class, with uncertain function. Trimming pared 6 bases from V and 0 bases from J, leaving 15 bases between. CDR3 length: 16 amino acids.

This clonotype was observed at least ten times. This sequence joins TRBV6-2 or TRBV6-3 and TRBJ2-5, with 9 bases that match TRBD1. The CDR3 has 14 amino acids. In germline, CDR1 is MNHEY, CDR2 SVGEGT. J gave up 5 bases and V 5 bases, and 6 bases lay outside the gene matches. CDR3 DNA: TGTGCCAGCAGTCAACAGGGGGCGCTGGAGACCCAGTACTTC. Its protein product is CASSQQGALETQYF.

In regard to this clonotype: It is unclear where the CDR3 begins or ends on the DNA, so no DNA is shown, and the CDR3 is as TCRdb lists it. V gene TRBV7-5 combines with J gene TRBJ2-1; TRBD2, the table's D call, was not compared with the DNA. TRBV7-5 corresponds to a pseudogene. From its first to its last residue, the CDR3 has 18 amino acids. This chain's CDR3 is CICASSLRESFPYNEQFF.

The chain combines TRBV7-8 with TRBJ1-5; D call uncertain. V gave up 1 base and J gave up 7 bases, with 11 bases separating them. This CDR3 spans 14 amino acids. The germline V gene has CDR1 SGHVS and CDR2 FQNEAQ. The CDR3 nucleotides are TGTGCCAGCAGCTTAGGAGGATGGCAGCAGCCCCAGCATTTT. Protein sequence: CASSLGGWQQPQHF.

Within the sample, this clonotype is medium-sized (0.01 to 0.1%). The chain joins TRBV7-2 to TRBJ2-5; D unresolved. CDR1 and CDR2 (germline): SGHTA, FQGNSA. The CDR3 is 15 residues long. The V end lost 3 bases, the J end lost 1 base, and 12 bases lay between the germline ends. CDR3 in DNA: TGTGCCAGCAGCTTCATGGCCCGAGGCCAAGAGACCCAGTACTTC. It is translated as CASSFMARGQETQYF.

At least ten counts were recorded for this clonotype. The chain has TRBV11-1 and TRBJ2-5; D is possibly TRBD1 or TRBD2 (5 bases each). V shed 0 bases and J shed 1 base, with 18 bases lying between them. The V gene's germline CDR1 is SGHAT and CDR2 FQDESV (reference sequence). The CDR3 extends over 18 amino acids. CDR3 sequence (DNA): TGTGCCAGCAGCTTAGCCCCCCGGGGCAGTGGGTTCCAAGAGACCCAGTACTTC. Its translation: CASSLAPRGSGFQETQYF.

The chain recombines TRBV27 with TRBJ2-6; no reliable D call. CDR3 length equals 16 residues. V was trimmed by 5 bases and J by 4 bases, leaving 15 bases between them. Germline CDR1 is MNHEY and CDR2 is SMNVEV (reference sequence). CDR3 loop: CASSPPYGSGANVLTF. The CDR3 DNA is TGTGCCAGCAGTCCGCCGTATGGATCGGGGGCCAACGTCCTGACTTTC.

This chain uses TRBV28 with TRBJ2-5; D is possibly TRBD2 (5 bases). Deletions cut 3 bases from V and 1 base from J, with 12 bases between. The CDR3 is 15 amino acids. Germline CDR1 reads MDHEN; CDR2 reads SYDVKM. CDR3 loop: CASSLPSRGQETQYF. The CDR3 DNA reads as TGTGCCAGCAGTTTGCCGTCTCGGGGCCAAGAGACCCAGTACTTC.

This clonotype was picked up many times. The chain recombines TRBV10-3 with TRBJ2-1; TRBD2 matches 7 bases. This CDR3 comprises 11 residues. V dropped 7 bases and J dropped 7; count of bases not matched to a gene: 1. The germline V gene encodes CDR1 ENHRY and CDR2 SYGVKD. CDR3 DNA: TGTGCCATCATGCGGGGGAATGAGCAGTTCTTC. Translating it yields CAIMRGNEQFF.

This clonotype was seen ten or more times. The chain recombines TRBV6-5 with TRBJ1-6; D call uncertain. Trimming cost V 2 bases and J 11 bases, with 10 bases left between them. From germline, CDR1 is MNHEY and CDR2 SVGAGI. The CDR3 runs 13 residues. The CDR3 coding sequence is TGTGCCAGCAGTTACAGGCCCGGGGCACCCCTCCACTTT. It is translated as CASSYRPGAPLHF.

By frequency in the sample, this clonotype is medium-sized (0.01 to 0.1%). The rearrangement joins TRBV20-1 to TRBJ2-7, with D perhaps TRBD1 or TRBD2 (6 bases each). The CDR3 is made up of 13 amino acids. Trimming stripped 5 bases from V and 4 bases from J, with 15 bases between. In germline, CDR1 is DFQATT, CDR2 SNEGSKA (reference sequence). The DNA for the CDR3 is TGCAGTGCTGAGGCGGGACACAGTTACGAGCAGTACTTC. This encodes CSAEAGHSYEQYF.

This clonotype was found many times. The chain links TRBV13 to TRBJ2-5; D unresolved. The CDR3 spans 13 residues. Per germline, CDR1 PRHDT and CDR2 FYEKMQ (reference sequence). Trimming stripped 3 bases from V and 5 bases from J, with 10 bases between. The CDR3 nucleotides are TGTGCCAGCAGCTTTCTCCCAATGGAGACCCAGTACTTC. Translated, it gives CASSFLPMETQYF. Filled out from reference TRBV13 and TRBJ2-5, the complete variable domain reads AAGVIQSPRHLIKEKRETATLKCYPIPRHDTVYWYQQGPGQDPQFLISFYEKMQSDKGSIPDRFSAQQFSDYHSELNMSSLELGDSALYFCASSFLPMETQYFGPGTRLLVL.

The sample holds many counts of this clonotype. V gene TRBV5-1 combines with J gene TRBJ2-7; 9 bases are a match to TRBD1. The CDR3 consists of 17 residues. V trimming: 0 bases; J trimming: 3 bases; junction bases outside the gene matches: 10. Germline values: CDR1 SGHRS, CDR2 YFSETQ. CDR3 loop: CASSLDRGRSDRYEQYF. DNA of the CDR3: TGCGCCAGCAGCTTGGACAGGGGGCGGTCGGATCGCTACGAGCAGTACTTC.

The V and J genes are TRBV12-3 or TRBV12-4 and TRBJ2-5; D call uncertain. The CDR3 has 11 amino acids. With 2 bases removed from V and 5 bases from J, the gap between germline ends came to 3 bases. For the CDR3, the DNA is TGTGCCAGCAGTTTACGCGAGACCCAGTACTTC. Residues: CASSLRETQYF.

This clonotype was observed at least ten times. The chain links TRBV5-1 to TRBJ2-1; D is tentatively TRBD1 or TRBD2 (6 bases each). Trimming shortened V by 0 bases and J by 0 bases, and 13 bases separated the two germline ends. The CDR3 covers 17 residues. Per germline, CDR1 SGHRS and CDR2 YFSETQ. In DNA form, the CDR3 reads TGCGCCAGCAGCTTGGGAGGGGGGATTGACTCCTACAATGAGCAGTTCTTC. It is translated as CASSLGGGIDSYNEQFF.